The 20 T cell receptor beta chains below all came from one sample that was sequenced in a study of OX40 agonist ivuxolimab in advanced cancers. The method was immunoSEQ multiplex PCR; TCRdb's version includes in-frame clones alone and lacks a portion of them. The repertoire has about 80,000 clones, 87% of them found once; the top ten carry 0.3% to 0.4%. Sequencing was performed on CD4+ or CD8+ T cells sorted from blood, taken in a trial of the OX40 agonist ivuxolimab. The receptors were gathered from an adult with an advanced solid tumor such as melanoma, head and neck, liver or kidney cancer.

The chain links TRBV6-5 to TRBJ2-5; TRBD1 matches 7 bases. The tail of the sequence fits TRBJ2-7 better, so the J call may be wrong. Germline loops: CDR1 MNHEY, CDR2 SVGAGI. The CDR3 consists of 14 residues. In DNA form, the CDR3 reads TGTGCCAGCAGTACCAGGGGGATCTACTACGAGCAGTACTTC. It yields the protein CASSTRGIYYEQYF.

The chain links TRBV27 to TRBJ2-7, with 9 bases identical to TRBD1. The CDR3 consists of 10 residues. The V gene's germline CDR1 is MNHEY and CDR2 SMNVEV (reference sequence). CDR3 sequence reads: CASRYRGRGV. In DNA, the CDR3 is TGTGCCAGCAGATACAGGGGGCGGGGCGTC.

The table lists this clone with a count of one. The sample has other DNA sequences that encode this CDR3 too. The chain carries TRBV29-1 and TRBJ1-5, with a possible D match to TRBD1 (6 bases). Trimming took 6 bases from V and 6 from J, leaving 12 bases between them. The CDR3 extends over 12 amino acids. Germline CDR1 is SQVTM and CDR2 is ANQGSEA. For the CDR3, the DNA is TGCAGCGTGGGGGAGGGGGGTCAGCCCCAGCATTTT. Translation: CSVGEGGQPQHF.

The V gene is TRBV7-2, the J gene TRBJ1-6; D gene ambiguous. The length of the CDR3 is 10 residues. The germline gives CDR1 SGHTA, CDR2 FQGNSA. With 8 bases removed from V and 11 bases from J, the gap between germline ends came to 7 bases. CDR3 nucleotide sequence: TGTGCCAGCGGAGGGACACCCCTCCACTTT. Protein product: CASGGTPLHF.

The chain combines TRBV11-2 with TRBJ2-3, with D tentatively TRBD2 (5 bases). V dropped 2 bases and J dropped 7 bases, with 13 bases sitting between them. This CDR3 contains 14 residues. The germline gives CDR1 SGHAT, CDR2 FQNNGV. CDR3 region: CASSLPGNRNTQYF. The CDR3 nucleotides are TGTGCCAGCAGCTTACCCGGGAATAGAAATACGCAGTATTTT.

The J gene is TRBJ2-3, the V gene TRBV7-3; 10 bases fit TRBD2. Germline V lookup: CDR1 SGHTA, CDR2 FQGTGA. CDR3 length: 18 amino acids. Germline trimming cut 4 bases from V and 7 bases from J; bases unmatched to any gene: 17. CDR3 bases: TGTGCCAGCAGCTCTGGACCCCCGGGACTAGCGACCTTTTATACGCAGTATTTT. Translated: CASSSGPPGLATFYTQYF.

V is TRBV28 and J is TRBJ1-2, with 8 bases fitting TRBD1. V was pared by 7 bases and J by 6 bases, with 4 bases of the junction left unmatched. The germline V gene encodes CDR1 MDHEN and CDR2 SYDVKM. CDR3 length: 12 residues. CDR3 DNA: TGTGCCAGCATTACAGGGGGTGATGGCTACACCTTC. Amino acid sequence: CASITGGDGYTF.

CDR3 residues: CASSADSDNEKLFF. In DNA form, the CDR3 reads TGTGCCAGCAGCGCCGACAGTGATAATGAAAAACTGTTTTTT. The chain recombines TRBV9 with TRBJ1-4; possible D gene TRBD1, 5 bases. V lost 3 bases and J 4 bases, leaving 10 bases between the germline ends. The CDR3 is 14 amino acids. In germline, CDR1 is SGDLS, CDR2 YYNGEE.

The rearrangement links TRBV28 to TRBJ2-1; 8 bases line up with TRBD2. The germline gives CDR1 MDHEN, CDR2 SYDVKM. There are 16 residues in the CDR3. J was trimmed by 5 bases and V by 4 bases; bases with no gene match: 10. The CDR3: CASSSFSGGAHNEQFF. DNA of the CDR3: TGTGCCAGCAGTTCCTTCAGCGGGGGAGCTCACAATGAGCAGTTCTTC.

The chain is built from TRBV29-1 and TRBJ1-2; TRBD1 agrees at 9 bases. The CDR3 consists of 15 residues. V was clipped by 3 bases and J by 2 bases; unmatched bases: 7. The germline V gene has CDR1 SQVTM and CDR2 ANQGSEA. CDR3 amino acids: CSVDGTGLANYGYTF. DNA for the CDR3: TGCAGCGTTGATGGGACAGGGTTAGCCAACTATGGCTACACCTTC.

This rearrangement joins TRBV6-5 to TRBJ1-5, with a weak D call TRBD1 (5 bases). Germline CDR1 and CDR2: MNHEY and SVGAGI. This CDR3 is 13 amino acids long. Trimming removed 2 bases at V and 7 bases at J, with 9 bases between. The CDR3 loop is CASSYGWDQPQHF. CDR3 DNA sequence: TGTGCCAGCAGTTACGGTTGGGACCAGCCCCAGCATTTT.

The chain is built from TRBV9 and TRBJ2-7; 11 bases align to TRBD2. The CDR3 runs 17 residues. With 2 bases clipped from V and 4 bases from J, the junction kept 11 bases outside the gene matches. Germline V gene lookup returns CDR1 SGDLS and CDR2 YYNGEE. Here the CDR3 DNA reads TGTGCCAGCAGCGTCAGCGCGAGGACTAGCGGGTCTTACGAGCAGTACTTC. Translating it yields CASSVSARTSGSYEQYF.

The chain carries TRBV4-2 and TRBJ2-1; tentatively, D is TRBD1 (5 bases). The ends were cut back, 1 base at V and 5 bases at J, with 12 bases in the middle. Germline-derived CDR1 and CDR2 are LGHNA and YNFKEQ. This CDR3 comprises 15 residues. The CDR3 reads CASSQGRQGNNEQFF. The CDR3 DNA reads as TGTGCCAGCAGCCAAGGTAGGCAGGGAAACAATGAGCAGTTCTTC.

The chain employs TRBV7-8 and TRBJ1-1; D gene uncertain. This CDR3 contains 15 residues. V was shortened by 1 base and J by 0 bases, with 9 bases between the two germline ends. Germline-derived CDR1 and CDR2 are SGHVS and FQNEAQ. DNA of the CDR3: TGTGCCAGCAGCTTAGGCGGCGGATTGAACACTGAAGCTTTCTTT. Encoded protein: CASSLGGGLNTEAFF.

J is TRBJ1-1 and V is TRBV28; D unresolved. Germline V lookup: CDR1 MDHEN, CDR2 SYDVKM. The CDR3 length is 17 residues. Trimming shortened V by 7 bases and J by 0 bases, and 21 bases separated the two germline ends. The CDR3 loop reads CASTPKAGFRVNTEAFF. The CDR3 DNA reads as TGTGCCAGCACCCCAAAGGCAGGATTTAGAGTGAACACTGAAGCTTTCTTT.

This clone appeared a single time. This chain uses TRBV28 with TRBJ1-1; D not certain. CDR1 is MDHEN, CDR2 SYDVKM, per germline. CDR3 length: 12 amino acids. The ends were cut back, 2 bases at V and 11 bases at J, with 12 bases in the middle. The CDR3 DNA reads as TGTGCCAGCAGTTTACCCCCCAGGCGTGCTTTCTTT. It yields the protein CASSLPPRRAFF.

This chain joins TRBV7-6 and TRBJ2-1, with D hard to call. This CDR3 spans 13 amino acids. Trimming shortened V by 2 bases and J by 9 bases, and 11 bases separated the two germline ends. The germline CDR1 and CDR2 sequences are SGHVS and FNYEAQ. The CDR3 region has the DNA TGTGCCAGCAGCTTACTCCAGACCGGTGAGCAGTTCTTC. This translates into CASSLLQTGEQFF.

The chain is built from TRBV7-2 and TRBJ1-2; 8 bases map to TRBD1. Germline V gene lookup returns CDR1 SGHTA and CDR2 FQGNSA. Trimming at V came to 4 bases and at J to 8 bases, leaving 3 bases not matched to a gene. This CDR3 contains 12 residues. The CDR3 here is CASSSDRGGYTF. CDR3 bases: TGTGCCAGCAGCTCAGACAGGGGCGGCTACACCTTC.

V gene TRBV7-9 combines with J gene TRBJ2-3; D gene ambiguous. The germline CDR1 and CDR2 sequences are SEHNR and FQNEAQ (reference sequence). V was cut by 0 bases and J by 2 bases, with 6 bases left in between. CDR3 size: 14 residues. CDR3 in amino acids: CASSLAAVTDTQYF. CDR3 DNA: TGTGCCAGCAGCTTAGCGGCAGTCACAGATACGCAGTATTTT.

CDR3 nucleotides: TGCGCCAGCAGCCCCGGGACAGGGGGCATGGTAGAAAAACTGTTTTTT. Translation gives CASSPGTGGMVEKLFF. This chain joins TRBV5-1 and TRBJ1-4; TRBD1 matches at 12 bases. The CDR3 is made up of 16 amino acids. The ends lost 4 bases at V and 8 bases at J; junction bases unmatched: 9. CDR1 is SGHRS, CDR2 YFSETQ, per germline.